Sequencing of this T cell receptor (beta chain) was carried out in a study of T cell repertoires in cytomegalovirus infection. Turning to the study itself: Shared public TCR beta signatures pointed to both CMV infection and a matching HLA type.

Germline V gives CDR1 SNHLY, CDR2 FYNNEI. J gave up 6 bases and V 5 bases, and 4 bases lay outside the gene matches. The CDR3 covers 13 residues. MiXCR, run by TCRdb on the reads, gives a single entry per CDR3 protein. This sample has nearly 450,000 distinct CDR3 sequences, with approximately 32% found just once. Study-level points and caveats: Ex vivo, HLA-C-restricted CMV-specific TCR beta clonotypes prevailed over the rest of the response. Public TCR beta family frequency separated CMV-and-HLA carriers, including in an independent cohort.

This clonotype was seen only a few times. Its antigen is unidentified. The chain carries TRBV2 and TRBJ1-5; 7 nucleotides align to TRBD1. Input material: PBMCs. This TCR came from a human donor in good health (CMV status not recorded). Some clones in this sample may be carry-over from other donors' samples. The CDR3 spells CASSLTGAQPQHF. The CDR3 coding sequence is TGTGCCAGCAGTTTAACAGGGGCTCAGCCCCAGCATTTT. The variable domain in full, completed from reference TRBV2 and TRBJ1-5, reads EPEVTQTPSHQVTQMGQEVILRCVPISNHLYFYWYRQILGQKVEFLVSFYNNEISEKSEIFDDQFSVERPDGSNFTLKIRSTKLEDSAMYFCASSLTGAQPQHFGDGTRLSIL.